Following are 20 T cell receptor beta chains from one sample sequenced in a study of cytomegalovirus exposure and HLA in healthy donors. The PCR had 60 Vbeta and 13 Jbeta primers. Data came from immunoSEQ multiplex PCR; TCRdb stores just in-frame clones and leaves some out. The table includes some 150,000 clones, around 79% detected once. The sequenced material came from PBMCs. The receptor source for this set is a young man in good health and CMV-seropositive.

This clone was seen a single time. The chain combines TRBV6-5 with TRBJ2-6, with D uncertain. This CDR3 spans 13 amino acids. Trimming shortened V by 5 bases and J by 1 base, and 3 bases separated the two germline ends. From germline, CDR1 is MNHEY and CDR2 SVGAGI. Written as DNA, the CDR3 is TGTGCCAGCAGTCAATCTGGGGCCAACGTCCTGACTTTC. This gives the protein CASSQSGANVLTF.

A remark on this clone: Its ends do not fully match the called genes, so a read error is possible. This chain connects TRBV7-9 to TRBJ2-2; 12 bases map to TRBD2. This CDR3 comprises 16 residues. Germline lookup yields CDR1 SEHNR and CDR2 FQNEAQ (reference sequence). DNA of the CDR3: TGTTCCAGCAGCTTAGAACTAGCGGGAGGTACCGGGGAGCTGTTTTTT. This encodes CSSSLELAGGTGELFF.

The CDR3 DNA is TGTGCCAGTAGTATTTCTGGCAGGAATCGAAAACTGTTTTTT. This encodes CASSISGRNRKLFF. The chain is built from TRBV19 and TRBJ1-4, with D hard to call. V lost 3 bases and J lost 10, with 15 bases in between. The CDR3 extends over 14 amino acids. CDR1 and CDR2 (germline): LNHDA, SQIVND (reference sequence).

The rearrangement uses TRBV7-9 and TRBJ2-3; 9 nucleotides align to TRBD2. This CDR3 spans 16 amino acids. The V and J ends lost 10 bases and 3 bases, in that order; junction bases with no gene match: 14. CDR1 is SEHNR, CDR2 FQNEAQ, per germline (reference sequence). CDR3 amino acids: CATLPSGTGSTDTQYF. The CDR3 DNA reads TGTGCCACCTTACCTAGCGGGACGGGGTCGACAGATACGCAGTATTTT.

The chain links TRBV11-2 to TRBJ2-3, with D possibly matching TRBD1 (5 bases). Trimming shortened V by 5 bases and J by 1 base, and 13 bases separated the two germline ends. CDR1 is SGHAT, CDR2 FQNNGV, per germline. This CDR3 is built from 15 residues. The CDR3 sequence is CASSPTPRGTDTQYF. CDR3 DNA sequence: TGTGCCAGCAGCCCTACCCCCAGGGGCACAGATACGCAGTATTTT.

V usage is TRBV7-9 and J usage is TRBJ1-1, with 8 positions matching TRBD1. The CDR3 runs to 16 residues. The germline gives CDR1 SEHNR, CDR2 FQNEAQ (reference sequence). V shed 2 bases, J shed 4 bases, and the junction held 9 bases outside the gene matches. CDR3 region: CASSLRTGKGVTEAFF. CDR3 in DNA: TGTGCCAGCAGCTTAAGGACAGGGAAGGGGGTCACTGAAGCTTTCTTT.

This sequence joins TRBV28 and TRBJ2-3, with 11 bases that match TRBD2. The CDR3 sequence is 16 residues long. The germline gives CDR1 MDHEN, CDR2 SYDVKM. The V and J ends lost 6 bases and 2 bases, in that order; junction bases with no gene match: 7. The CDR3 coding sequence is TGTGCCAGCAGCACACGACTAGCGGGATACACAGATACGCAGTATTTT. This translates into CASSTRLAGYTDTQYF.

V gene TRBV27 combines with J gene TRBJ1-6, with 7 bases matching TRBD1. Trimming took 6 bases from V and 8 from J; bases not matched to a gene: 4. The CDR3 covers 13 residues. Germline assignment: CDR1 MNHEY and CDR2 SMNVEV (reference sequence). The CDR3 DNA follows: TGTGCCAGCAGCGCAGGGGGTTATTCACCCCTCCACTTT. It specifies CASSAGGYSPLHF.

The chain links TRBV30 to TRBJ2-7, with 10 bases lining up with TRBD1. The CDR3 is 14 amino acids. Trimming took 4 bases from V and 6 from J; bases not matched to a gene: 9. CDR1 and CDR2 from the germline V gene are GTSNPN and SVGIG (reference sequence). CDR3 bases: TGTGCCTGGATAGAGACAGGGGGCACCGCCGAGCAGTACTTC. It is translated as CAWIETGGTAEQYF.

The rearrangement links TRBV5-5 to TRBJ2-3; the match to TRBD2 covers 7 bases. The germline CDR1 and CDR2 sequences are SGHKS and YYEKEE (reference sequence). The CDR3 is made up of 17 amino acids. V was clipped by 5 bases and J by 2 bases; unmatched bases: 14. DNA of the CDR3: TGTGCCAGCAGACCTCTAGCGGCCAGCGTCCCCACAGATACGCAGTATTTT. Translation: CASRPLAASVPTDTQYF.

The V call is TRBV13, the J call TRBJ2-7; TRBD1 matches 9 bases. Unmatched junction bases numbered 7, after V lost 5 bases and J lost 2 bases. Looked up from germline, CDR1 is PRHDT and CDR2 is FYEKMQ (reference sequence). The CDR3 spans 15 residues. The CDR3 DNA reads as TGTGCCAGCAGCAAAAGGACAGGGGCGACCTACGAGCAGTACTTC. This sequence encodes CASSKRTGATYEQYF. Supplemented by reference TRBV13 and TRBJ2-7, the full variable domain reads AAGVIQSPRHLIKEKRETATLKCYPIPRHDTVYWYQQGPGQDPQFLISFYEKMQSDKGSIPDRFSAQQFSDYHSELNMSSLELGDSALYFCASSKRTGATYEQYFGPGTRLTVT.

This chain uses TRBV2 with TRBJ1-4; TRBD1 matches 9 bases. The V gene end was trimmed by 5 bases and the J gene end by 7 bases; junction bases not matched to a gene: 5. This CDR3 is built from 14 residues. Germline lookup yields CDR1 SNHLY and CDR2 FYNNEI. CDR3 sequence: CASSYTGGVEKLFF. In DNA form, the CDR3 reads TGTGCCAGCAGTTATACAGGGGGCGTTGAAAAACTGTTTTTT.

The chain combines TRBV4-1 with TRBJ2-7, with D perhaps matching TRBD2 (6 bases). Trimming took 0 bases from V and 6 from J, leaving 18 bases between them. Germline V CDR1 and CDR2: MGHRA, YSYEKL. This CDR3 is built from 16 residues. For the CDR3, the DNA is TGCGCCAGCAGCCAAGATACTGCGGGACCTCTAGGCGAGCAGTACTTC. Translation gives CASSQDTAGPLGEQYF.

The DNA for the CDR3 is TGCGCCAGCAGCCAAGATCGACAGGGATATTCACCCCTCCACTTT. The encoded protein is CASSQDRQGYSPLHF. The genes are TRBV4-1 and TRBJ1-6, with 7 bases matching TRBD1. CDR1 and CDR2 (germline): MGHRA, YSYEKL. V lost 0 bases and J lost 8; bases outside the gene matches: 4. CDR3 size: 15 residues.

This clone was seen a handful of times. V is TRBV4-3 and J is TRBJ2-7, with D unresolved. The germline V and J ends were trimmed by 0 bases and 0 bases, with 9 bases remaining between them. CDR3 length: 15 amino acids. The germline CDR1 and CDR2 sequences are LGHNA and YSLEER. CDR3 nucleotide sequence: TGCGCCAGCAGCCAAGACGTCCAGGACTCCTACGAGCAGTACTTC. Encoded protein: CASSQDVQDSYEQYF.

This chain joins TRBV14 and TRBJ2-3; 14 bases agree with TRBD2. V was clipped by 3 bases and J by 6 bases; unmatched bases: 8. CDR3 length: 17 amino acids. The germline V gene has CDR1 SGHDN and CDR2 FVKESK. CDR3 DNA sequence: TGTGCCAGCAGCCATGGGACTAGCGGGAGATCACGCGATACGCAGTATTTT. It encodes CASSHGTSGRSRDTQYF.

Here the CDR3 DNA reads TGTGCCAGTAGCCTGCAGTCAGCGGGAGAGGGGTACGAGCAGTACTTC. This codes for CASSLQSAGEGYEQYF. The chain uses TRBV19 and TRBJ2-7; 8 bases agree with TRBD2. Trimming took 6 bases from V and 4 from J; bases not matched to a gene: 14. The CDR3 contains 16 residues. Looked up from germline, CDR1 is LNHDA and CDR2 is SQIVND (reference sequence).

This clone has only one observation. J is TRBJ2-7 and V is TRBV27, with 9 nucleotides matching TRBD1. Looked up from germline, CDR1 is MNHEY and CDR2 is SMNVEV (reference sequence). J was trimmed by 3 bases and V by 4 bases; bases with no gene match: 10. The CDR3 sequence is 16 residues long. The CDR3 bases are TGTGCCAGCAGTTCGCCTCCACGACAGGGGGTCTACGAGCAGTACTTC. Protein product: CASSSPPRQGVYEQYF.

This clone was seen a few times. The chain combines TRBV9 with TRBJ2-1; 8 bases line up with TRBD1. This CDR3 has 14 residues. From germline, CDR1 is SGDLS and CDR2 YYNGEE. V gave up 4 bases and J gave up 10 bases; unmatched junction bases: 10. As DNA, the CDR3 is TGTGCCAGCAGCCTACGGGACAGGACAGACGAGCAGTTCTTC. This gives the protein CASSLRDRTDEQFF.

The V gene is TRBV5-5, the J gene TRBJ1-1; 10 bases line up with TRBD1. This CDR3 contains 15 residues. Trimming removed 4 bases from V and 1 base from J; junction bases left unmatched: 4. CDR1 is SGHKS, CDR2 YYEKEE, per germline (reference sequence). The CDR3: CASSPRQGANTEAFF. The CDR3 DNA reads TGTGCCAGCAGCCCTCGACAGGGGGCGAACACTGAAGCTTTCTTT.